The present T cell receptor (beta chain) was sequenced within a study of T cell changes during pregnancy in multiple sclerosis. Produced via immunoSEQ multiplex PCR; TCRdb's table is partial and in-frame only. The sample holds roughly 40,000 clones, more than 80% seen once. CDR3 length equals 18 residues. V was clipped by 0 bases and J by 3 bases; unmatched bases: 11. Germline-derived CDR1 and CDR2 are SGHNT and YYREEE (reference sequence). The chain uses TRBV5-4 and TRBJ2-2, with 7 bases fitting TRBD1. The TCR sequence derives from a female donor with multiple sclerosis, enrolled in a pregnancy study. Sample: peripheral blood, taken before pregnancy. The CDR3 sequence: CASSLVQGGPGYTGELFF. The CDR3 nucleotides are TGTGCCAGCAGCTTGGTGCAAGGGGGCCCTGGGTACACCGGGGAGCTGTTTTTT.